This entry features one T cell receptor (beta chain) sequence. Looked up from germline, CDR1 is SGHVS and CDR2 is FQNEAQ. The CDR3 contains 13 residues. Trimming cost V 4 bases and J 6 bases, with 10 bases left between them. TCRdb redid the calling of the 5' RACE reads with MiXCR, one entry per CDR3 protein. The sample has 250,000 to 300,000 distinct CDR3 sequences; about 5.2% are singletons. This sample was included in a study of T cells after yellow fever vaccination. The TCR comes from a man between 18 and 35 years old who received the YFV17D yellow fever vaccine. The chain has TRBV7-8 and TRBJ1-5; D unresolved. Sequencing was performed on CD4+ T cells sorted from PBMCs, taken on the day of the yellow fever booster vaccination. In DNA, the CDR3 is TGTGCCAGCAGCTCCTCGGACGCTCAGCCCCAGCATTTT. This translates into CASSSSDAQPQHF.